Below, 7 T cell receptor beta chains from the same sample are listed, as sequenced in a study of human thymus T cells. TCRdb keeps only in-frame clones here, not all; method: immunoSEQ multiplex PCR. The sample has roughly 54,000 clones; 85% to 95% are singletons. Material: blood. These receptors were obtained from a boy under two years old with a congenital heart defect but otherwise immunologically healthy.

V gene TRBV6-5 combines with J gene TRBJ1-2, with no clear D. V lost 1 base and J lost 2, with 5 bases in between. The length of the CDR3 is 13 residues. CDR1 is MNHEY and CDR2 is SVGAGI in the germline V gene. CDR3 sequence: CASSYFVNYGYTF. The CDR3 DNA is TGTGCCAGCAGTTACTTCGTAAACTATGGCTACACCTTC.

The gene calls are TRBV5-1 and TRBJ2-7; D is unresolved. This CDR3 has 13 amino acids. The V end was cut by 0 bases, the J end by 6 bases, with 10 bases between. Germline loops: CDR1 SGHRS, CDR2 YFSETQ. The CDR3 sequence: CASSLGLFVEQYF. The CDR3 DNA reads as TGCGCCAGCAGCTTGGGACTCTTTGTCGAGCAGTACTTC.

The chain is built from TRBV27 and TRBJ2-1; tentative D call: TRBD2 (5 bases). The CDR3 contains 11 residues. Trimming removed 4 bases from V and 10 bases from J, with 8 bases in between. CDR1 is MNHEY, CDR2 SMNVEV, per germline (reference sequence). CDR3 in DNA: TGTGCCAGCAGTTCTGGACTGGAGCAGTTCTTC. This sequence encodes CASSSGLEQFF.

This chain links TRBV14 with TRBJ2-1, with TRBD2 matching over 14 bases. The CDR3 runs 16 residues. Germline assignment: CDR1 SGHDN and CDR2 FVKESK. J gave up 7 bases and V 4 bases, and 6 bases lay outside the gene matches. The CDR3 coding sequence is TGTGCCAGCAGCCGACTAGCGGGAGGGTGGGGGAATGAGCAGTTCTTC. This sequence encodes CASSRLAGGWGNEQFF.

This chain links TRBV5-4 with TRBJ2-3, with D perhaps TRBD2 (6 bases). With 1 base removed from V and 5 bases from J, the gap between germline ends came to 11 bases. CDR3 length equals 14 residues. In germline, CDR1 is SGHNT, CDR2 YYREEE (reference sequence). Written as DNA, the CDR3 is TGTGCCAGCAGCTTGTATCACGGGGGAGATACGCAGTATTTT. Translating it yields CASSLYHGGDTQYF. Complete variable domain (other parts from reference TRBV5-4 and TRBJ2-3): ETGVTQSPTHLIKTRGQQVTLRCSSQSGHNTVSWYQQALGQGPQFIFQYYREEENGRGNFPPRFSGLQFPNYSSELNVNALELDDSALYLCASSLYHGGDTQYFGPGTRLTVL.

The chain carries TRBV6-1 and TRBJ2-3; 7 nucleotides agree with TRBD1. The CDR3 spans 16 residues. CDR1 is MNHNS, CDR2 SASEGT, per germline. The V segment lost 0 bases and the J segment 4 bases; nucleotides outside the gene matches: 7. The DNA for the CDR3 is TGTGCCAGCAGTGAAGCGGGACAGCCCCTGGCAGATACGCAGTATTTT. Translation gives CASSEAGQPLADTQYF.

The rearrangement links TRBV5-4 to TRBJ1-3; possible D gene TRBD1, 5 bases. The germline V gene has CDR1 SGHNT and CDR2 YYREEE (reference sequence). V was trimmed by 1 base and J by 1 base, leaving 15 bases between them. The CDR3 has 17 residues. CDR3 region: CASSLLGPGPSGNTIYF. The CDR3 DNA reads as TGTGCCAGCAGCTTGTTAGGGCCAGGGCCATCTGGAAACACCATATATTTT.